What follows are 17 T cell receptor beta chains derived from one specimen sequenced in a study of shared clonotypes between healthy human individuals. Profiled with immunoSEQ multiplex PCR; TCRdb holds only in-frame clones, not every one. The sample has approximately 2.4 million clones, nearly 97% seen once. The sample was naive CD4+ T cells sorted from blood. Subset of the sample: CD45RA+ positively selected. Every receptor here comes from a man between 18 and 35 years old in good health.

The chain couples TRBV4-1 to TRBJ2-3, with 9 bases that match TRBD2. V was clipped by 0 bases and J by 6 bases; unmatched bases: 16. Germline V gene data show CDR1 as MGHRA and CDR2 as YSYEKL. The CDR3 totals 19 residues. The chain's CDR3 is CASSQDLGASGTRTDTQYF. Here the CDR3 DNA reads TGCGCCAGCAGCCAAGATCTGGGGGCTAGCGGGACGAGGACGGATACGCAGTATTTT.

In this sample, this clone turned up once. The genes are TRBV10-3 and TRBJ1-5; no clear D. This CDR3 region has 14 residues. In germline, CDR1 is ENHRY, CDR2 SYGVKD. Trimming shortened V by 2 bases and J by 4 bases, and 9 bases separated the two germline ends. CDR3 amino acids: CAISERQANQPQHF. The CDR3 DNA is TGTGCCATCAGTGAGAGACAAGCTAATCAGCCCCAGCATTTT.

This chain's CDR3 is CASSSEGSGSTYEQYF. CDR3 nucleotide sequence: TGTGCCAGCAGTTCCGAGGGTAGCGGCTCCACCTACGAGCAGTACTTC. The rearrangement uses TRBV7-2 and TRBJ2-7, with TRBD2 as a possible D gene (6 bases). CDR3 length: 16 residues. The V gene lost 6 bases and the J gene lost 2 bases, with 20 bases spanning the gap. CDR1 is SGHTA, CDR2 FQGNSA, per germline.

V is TRBV7-2 and J is TRBJ2-7; maybe TRBD1 (6 bases). The CDR3 sequence is 14 residues long. Germline V gives CDR1 SGHTA, CDR2 FQGNSA. The V and J ends lost 3 bases and 7 bases respectively, with 16 bases between them. The CDR3 sequence is CASSLYRVLGEQYF. The CDR3 DNA reads as TGTGCCAGCAGCTTGTACAGGGTACTGGGGGAGCAGTACTTC.

J is TRBJ2-2 and V is TRBV5-1, with TRBD2 matching over 10 bases. This CDR3 has 17 residues. V was pared by 2 bases and J by 7 bases, with 11 bases of the junction left unmatched. Looked up from germline, CDR1 is SGHRS and CDR2 is YFSETQ. The CDR3 region has the DNA TGCGCCAGCAGCTTCAGGACACTAGCGGGACCGGGCGGGGAGCTGTTTTTT. Residues: CASSFRTLAGPGGELFF. Combining the CDR3 with reference TRBV5-1 and TRBJ2-2 gives the whole variable domain KAGVTQTPRYLIKTRGQQVTLSCSPISGHRSVSWYQQTPGQGLQFLFEYFSETQRNKGNFPGRFSGRQFSNSRSEMNVSTLELGDSALYLCASSFRTLAGPGGELFFGEGSRLTVL.

The chain joins TRBV5-1 to TRBJ2-5; tentative D call: TRBD2 (5 bases). V was pared by 1 base and J by 5 bases, with 15 bases between. Germline loops: CDR1 SGHRS, CDR2 YFSETQ. The CDR3 runs to 15 residues. CDR3 sequence: CASSLLGENLETQYF. The DNA for the CDR3 is TGCGCCAGCAGCTTGCTTGGGGAGAATTTGGAGACCCAGTACTTC.

CDR3 in DNA: TGTGCCAGTAGTATTAGTTCCGTCACTGAAGCTTTCTTT. Encoded protein: CASSISSVTEAFF. V is TRBV19 and J is TRBJ1-1, with D uncertain. Germline loops: CDR1 LNHDA, CDR2 SQIVND (reference sequence). This CDR3 comprises 13 residues. The ends were cut back, 3 bases at V and 4 bases at J, with 9 bases in the middle.

DNA of the CDR3: TGTGCCAGCAGTTTATTCGGCGGTAGCAATCAGCCCCAGCATTTT. It yields the protein CASSLFGGSNQPQHF. J is TRBJ1-5 and V is TRBV27, with no clear D. V lost 1 base and J lost 0, with 7 bases in between. This CDR3 has 15 amino acids. Germline CDR1 MNHEY, CDR2 SMNVEV (reference sequence).

This clone was seen only once. The chain recombines TRBV5-1 with TRBJ1-4; 9 nucleotides align to TRBD1. The germline V gene has CDR1 SGHRS and CDR2 YFSETQ. The length of the CDR3 is 16 residues. Trimming at V came to 4 bases and at J to 0 bases, leaving 4 bases not matched to a gene. CDR3 in amino acids: CASSPGQGPTNEKLFF. In DNA, the CDR3 is TGCGCCAGCAGCCCGGGACAGGGCCCAACTAATGAAAAACTGTTTTTT.

The chain couples TRBV25-1 to TRBJ2-2; D might be TRBD1 (6 bases). In germline, CDR1 is MGHDK, CDR2 SYGVNS. CDR3 length: 13 amino acids. In nucleotides, the CDR3 is TGTGCAGCGAGGGGGTTGTCCACCGGGGAGCTGTTTTTT. Translating it yields CAARGLSTGELFF. Filled out from reference TRBV25-1 and TRBJ2-2, the complete variable domain reads EADIYQTPRYLVIGTGKKITLECSQTMGHDKMYWYQQDPGMELHLIHYSYGVNSTEKGDLSSESTVSRIRTEHFPLTLESARPSHTSQYLCAARGLSTGELFFGEGSRLTVL.

The rearrangement uses TRBV2 and TRBJ2-5; D remains ambiguous. The germline CDR1 and CDR2 sequences are SNHLY and FYNNEI. V dropped 2 bases and J dropped 5 bases, with 15 bases sitting between them. The CDR3 extends over 15 amino acids. The CDR3, as DNA: TGTGCCAGCAGTGAATATCACTCGACAATCGAGACCCAGTACTTC. As protein: CASSEYHSTIETQYF.

The chain employs TRBV25-1 and TRBJ2-7; 8 bases agree with TRBD1. There are 15 residues in the CDR3. With V trimmed by 4 bases and J by 6 bases, 11 bases remained unmatched. CDR1 and CDR2 (germline): MGHDK, SYGVNS. The CDR3 here is CASSVSGQGLSEQYF. Here the CDR3 DNA reads TGTGCCAGCAGTGTATCAGGACAGGGTCTGAGCGAGCAGTACTTC.

The CDR3 protein is CASRPSGPGRETQYF. The CDR3 coding sequence is TGTGCCAGCAGGCCTAGCGGGCCCGGCCGGGAGACCCAGTACTTC. The rearrangement joins TRBV7-2 to TRBJ2-5; TRBD2 matches at 8 bases. Per the germline V gene, CDR1 is SGHTA and CDR2 is FQGNSA. The CDR3 is 15 residues long. The J segment lost 5 bases and the V segment lost 6 bases, leaving 11 bases of the junction unmatched. The entire variable domain, with the rest obtained from reference TRBV7-2 and TRBJ2-5, is as follows: GAGVSQSPSNKVTEKGKDVELRCDPISGHTALYWYRQSLGQGLEFLIYFQGNSAPDKSGLPSDRFSAERTGGSVSTLTIQRTQQEDSAVYLCASRPSGPGRETQYFGPGTRLLVL.

The chain links TRBV10-1 to TRBJ1-1; weak D call: TRBD1 (6 bases). V was pared by 2 bases and J by 11 bases, with 24 bases between. Germline V gene lookup returns CDR1 WNHNN and CDR2 SYGVQD (reference sequence). CDR3 size: 16 residues. The CDR3 is CASSEGFRGKVLGAFF. CDR3 bases: TGCGCCAGCAGTGAGGGGTTCAGGGGAAAAGTACTGGGGGCTTTCTTT.

V is TRBV5-1 and J is TRBJ1-4; 7 nucleotides line up with TRBD1. CDR1 and CDR2 from the germline V gene are SGHRS and YFSETQ. Trimming took 4 bases from V and 0 from J; bases not matched to a gene: 6. The CDR3 runs to 16 residues. In nucleotides, the CDR3 is TGCGCCAGCAGCACCCGTACAGGGGCAACTAATGAAAAACTGTTTTTT. Translation gives CASSTRTGATNEKLFF.

This clone appeared once. The chain has TRBV18 and TRBJ1-1; D unclear. The ends were cut back, 3 bases at V and 4 bases at J, with 15 bases in the middle. There are 15 residues in the CDR3. Germline V CDR1 and CDR2: KGHSH, LQKENI. CDR3 DNA: TGTGCCAGCTCACCGCTGGAACCCCTAGCCACTGAAGCTTTCTTT. Protein sequence: CASSPLEPLATEAFF.

CDR3 DNA: TGTGCCAGCAGTTACGGGAGACCAAAAGAGACCCAGTACTTC. Protein: CASSYGRPKETQYF. V gene TRBV6-5 combines with J gene TRBJ2-5; possible D gene TRBD2, 5 bases. V was trimmed by 2 bases and J by 3 bases, leaving 10 bases between them. The germline V gene encodes CDR1 MNHEY and CDR2 SVGAGI. The CDR3 contains 14 residues.